The clone carrying this TCR beta chain was detected ten times or more. The antigen is not known. The sample originates from a study of T cells after yellow fever vaccination. Points from the study as a whole: Contaminants from the bulk population, in the form of abundant clonotypes, could be found in FACS-sorted repertoires. In post-booster samples, most primary-vaccination clones reappeared (around 95% CD4, 88% CD8).

Each CDR3 protein is one row after TCRdb ran MiXCR on the 5' RACE reads. The repertoire holds some 130,000 distinct CDR3 sequences, less than 8.5% seen once, with approximately 0.67% in the top ten. From germline, CDR1 is SGHRS and CDR2 YFSETQ. Trimming cost V 2 bases and J 0 bases, with 9 bases left between them. CDR3 size: 14 residues. The receptor comes from a young man who received the YFV17D yellow fever vaccine. V and J are TRBV5-1 and TRBJ2-7; the D is unclear. The specimen was CD4+ T cells sorted from PBMCs, collected 10 days after the yellow fever booster vaccination. The CDR3 DNA reads TGCGCCAGCAGCTTTTCGGCGGCCTCCTACGAGCAGTACTTC. Its protein product is CASSFSAASYEQYF. The variable domain in full, with the rest retrieved from reference TRBV5-1 and TRBJ2-7, is KAGVTQTPRYLIKTRGQQVTLSCSPISGHRSVSWYQQTPGQGLQFLFEYFSETQRNKGNFPGRFSGRQFSNSRSEMNVSTLELGDSALYLCASSFSAASYEQYFGPGTRLTVT.